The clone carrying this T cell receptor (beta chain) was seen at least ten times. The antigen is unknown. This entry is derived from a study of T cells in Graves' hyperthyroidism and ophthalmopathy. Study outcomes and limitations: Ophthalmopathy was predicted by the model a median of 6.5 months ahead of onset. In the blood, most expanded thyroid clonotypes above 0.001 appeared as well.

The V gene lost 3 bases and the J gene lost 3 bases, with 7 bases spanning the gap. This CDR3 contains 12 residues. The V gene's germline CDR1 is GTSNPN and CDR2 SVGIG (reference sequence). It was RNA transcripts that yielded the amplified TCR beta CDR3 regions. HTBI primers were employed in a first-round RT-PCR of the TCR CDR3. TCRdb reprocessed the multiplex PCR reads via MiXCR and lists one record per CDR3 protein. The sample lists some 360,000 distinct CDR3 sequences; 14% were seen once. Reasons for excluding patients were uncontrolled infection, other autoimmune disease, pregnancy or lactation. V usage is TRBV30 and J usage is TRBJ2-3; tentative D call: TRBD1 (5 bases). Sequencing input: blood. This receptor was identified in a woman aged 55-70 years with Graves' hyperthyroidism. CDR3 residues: CAWSQGTDTQYF. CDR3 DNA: TGTGCCTGGAGCCAGGGTACAGATACGCAGTATTTT.